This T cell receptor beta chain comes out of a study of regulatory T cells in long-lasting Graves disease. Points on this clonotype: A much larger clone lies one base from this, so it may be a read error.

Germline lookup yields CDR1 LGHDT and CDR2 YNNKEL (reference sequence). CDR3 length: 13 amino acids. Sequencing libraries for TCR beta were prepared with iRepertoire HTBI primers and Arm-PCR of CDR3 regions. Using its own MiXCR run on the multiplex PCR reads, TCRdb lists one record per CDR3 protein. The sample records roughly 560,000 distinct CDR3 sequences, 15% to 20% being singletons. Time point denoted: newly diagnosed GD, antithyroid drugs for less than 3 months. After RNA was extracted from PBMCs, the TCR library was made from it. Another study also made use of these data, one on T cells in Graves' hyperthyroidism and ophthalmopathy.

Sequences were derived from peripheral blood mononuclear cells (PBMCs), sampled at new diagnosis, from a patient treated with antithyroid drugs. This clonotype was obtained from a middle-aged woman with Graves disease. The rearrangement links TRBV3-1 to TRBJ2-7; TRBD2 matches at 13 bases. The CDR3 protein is CAGSQGTSGEEYF. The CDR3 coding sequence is TGTGCCGGCAGCCAGGGGACTAGCGGGGAGGAGTACTTC.